A single sample gave rise to the 6 T cell receptor beta chains below, sequenced in a study of blood T cell repertoires in COVID-19. Libraries were prepared by immunoSEQ multiplex PCR; TCRdb keeps only in-frame clonotypes and omits some of them. The repertoire holds 300,000 to 350,000 clones, with around 85% as singletons. The source material was PBMCs or T cells enriched from blood (not recorded which). All receptors come from a man younger than 40 who had recovered from COVID-19.

The chain joins TRBV6-6 to TRBJ1-3; D is unresolved. Looked up from germline, CDR1 is MNHNY and CDR2 is SVGAGI (reference sequence). This CDR3 is 15 amino acids long. V lost 0 bases and J 8 bases, leaving 14 bases between the germline ends. The CDR3 sequence: CASSYSILRGDTIYF. DNA of the CDR3: TGTGCCAGCAGTTACTCTATTTTGCGCGGAGACACCATATATTTT.

This sequence joins TRBV27 and TRBJ1-5; 9 nucleotides align to TRBD1. The germline V gene encodes CDR1 MNHEY and CDR2 SMNVEV (reference sequence). This CDR3 spans 16 amino acids. V lost 7 bases, J lost 6 bases, and 13 bases stayed unmatched. CDR3 in DNA: TGTGCCAGCAAAACCCTGTCTGGGACAGGGTCTCAGCCCCAGCATTTT. It specifies CASKTLSGTGSQPQHF.

V and J are TRBV7-8 and TRBJ1-1; TRBD1 aligns across 7 bases. V lost 5 bases to trimming and J lost 1 base; unmatched junction nucleotides: 10. The CDR3 covers 16 residues. Germline loops: CDR1 SGHVS, CDR2 FQNEAQ. The CDR3 region is CASSARQGRGNTEAFF. The CDR3 DNA is TGTGCCAGCAGCGCAAGACAGGGCCGCGGGAACACTGAAGCTTTCTTT.

The chain is built from TRBV27 and TRBJ1-6; tentative D call: TRBD1 (5 bases). This CDR3 region has 15 residues. Germline assignment: CDR1 MNHEY and CDR2 SMNVEV (reference sequence). Between the trimmed V and J ends, which lost 3 bases and 10 bases, there was a span of 16 bases. Here the CDR3 DNA reads TGTGCCAGCAGTTTGGCGGGGGGAACGGGCTCACCCCTCCACTTT. It translates to CASSLAGGTGSPLHF.

Written as DNA, the CDR3 is TGTGCCAGCAGTCAGGGGAGTACTTATGGCTACACCTTC. This codes for CASSQGSTYGYTF. This sequence joins TRBV12-3 or TRBV12-4 and TRBJ1-2; possible D gene TRBD1, 6 bases. The CDR3 runs to 13 residues. The V end was cut by 5 bases, the J end by 5 bases, with 12 bases between.

This rearrangement joins TRBV6-5 to TRBJ2-1; D remains ambiguous. The CDR3 loop spans 14 amino acids. The V end was cut by 4 bases, the J end by 1 base, with 8 bases between. The germline gives CDR1 MNHEY, CDR2 SVGAGI. The CDR3 region is CASSFGQSYNEQFF. CDR3 nucleotide sequence: TGTGCCAGCAGTTTCGGTCAATCCTACAATGAGCAGTTCTTC.